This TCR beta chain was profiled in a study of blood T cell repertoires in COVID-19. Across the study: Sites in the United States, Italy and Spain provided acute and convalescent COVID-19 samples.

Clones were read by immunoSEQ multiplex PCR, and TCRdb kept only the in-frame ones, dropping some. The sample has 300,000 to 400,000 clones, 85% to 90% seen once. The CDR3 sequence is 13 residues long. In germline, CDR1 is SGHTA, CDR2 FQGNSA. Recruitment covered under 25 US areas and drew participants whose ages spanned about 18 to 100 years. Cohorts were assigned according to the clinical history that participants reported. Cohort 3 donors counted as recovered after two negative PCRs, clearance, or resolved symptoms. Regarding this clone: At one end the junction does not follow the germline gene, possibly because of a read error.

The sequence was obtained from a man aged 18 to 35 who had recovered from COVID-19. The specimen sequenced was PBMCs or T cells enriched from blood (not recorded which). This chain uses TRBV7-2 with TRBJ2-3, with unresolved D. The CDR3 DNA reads TGTGCCAGCAGCAGCCGGGTCACACATACGCAGTATTTT. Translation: CASSSRVTHTQYF.